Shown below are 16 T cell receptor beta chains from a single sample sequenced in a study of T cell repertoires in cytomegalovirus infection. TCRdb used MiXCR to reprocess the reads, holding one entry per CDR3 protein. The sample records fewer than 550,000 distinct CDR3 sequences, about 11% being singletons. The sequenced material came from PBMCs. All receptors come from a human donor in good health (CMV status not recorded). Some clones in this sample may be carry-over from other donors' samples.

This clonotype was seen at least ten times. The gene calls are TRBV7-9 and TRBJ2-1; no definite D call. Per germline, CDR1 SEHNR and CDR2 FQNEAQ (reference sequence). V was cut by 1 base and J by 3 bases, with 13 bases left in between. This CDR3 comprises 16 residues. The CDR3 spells CASSLGSRSFYNEQFF. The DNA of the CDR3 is TGTGCCAGCAGCTTAGGCTCGCGGTCCTTCTACAATGAGCAGTTCTTC.

DNA for the CDR3: TGCAGCGTAGGGACGAAGCACACAGATACGCAGTATTTT. Amino acid sequence: CSVGTKHTDTQYF. The chain links TRBV29-1 to TRBJ2-3; D assignment may be TRBD1 or TRBD2 (5 bases each). The germline CDR1 and CDR2 sequences are SQVTM and ANQGSEA. The length of the CDR3 is 13 residues. V dropped 6 bases and J dropped 2 bases, with 12 bases sitting between them.

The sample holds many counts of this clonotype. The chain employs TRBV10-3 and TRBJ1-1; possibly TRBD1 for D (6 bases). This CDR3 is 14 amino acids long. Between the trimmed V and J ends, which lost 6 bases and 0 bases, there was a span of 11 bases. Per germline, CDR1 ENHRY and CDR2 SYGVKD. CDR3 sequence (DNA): TGTGCCATCAGATATCGGGACATGAACACTGAAGCTTTCTTT. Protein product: CAIRYRDMNTEAFF.

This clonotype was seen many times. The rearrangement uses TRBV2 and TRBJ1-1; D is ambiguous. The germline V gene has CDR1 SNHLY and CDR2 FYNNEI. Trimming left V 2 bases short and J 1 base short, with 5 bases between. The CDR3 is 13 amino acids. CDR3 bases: TGTGCCAGCAGTGAACTGGAGAACACTGAAGCTTTCTTT. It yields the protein CASSELENTEAFF.

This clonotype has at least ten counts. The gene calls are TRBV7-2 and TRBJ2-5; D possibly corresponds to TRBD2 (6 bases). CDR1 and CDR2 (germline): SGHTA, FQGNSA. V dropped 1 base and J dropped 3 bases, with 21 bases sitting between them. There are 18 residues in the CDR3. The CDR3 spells CASSLEGGMGFVKETQYF. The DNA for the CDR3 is TGTGCCAGCAGCTTAGAAGGCGGGATGGGATTTGTTAAAGAGACCCAGTACTTC.

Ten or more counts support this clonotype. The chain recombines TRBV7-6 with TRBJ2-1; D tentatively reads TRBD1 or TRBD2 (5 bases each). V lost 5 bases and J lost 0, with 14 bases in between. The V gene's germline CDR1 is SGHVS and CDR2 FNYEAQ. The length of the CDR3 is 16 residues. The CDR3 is CASSAWGRNSYNEQFF. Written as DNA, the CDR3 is TGTGCCAGCAGCGCCTGGGGGAGAAACTCCTACAATGAGCAGTTCTTC.

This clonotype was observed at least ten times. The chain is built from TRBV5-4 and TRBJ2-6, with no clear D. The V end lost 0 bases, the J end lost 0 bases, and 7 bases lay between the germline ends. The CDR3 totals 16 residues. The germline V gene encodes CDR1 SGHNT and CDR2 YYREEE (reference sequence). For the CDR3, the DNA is TGTGCCAGCAGCTTGGAGGCAGTCTCTGGGGCCAACGTCCTGACTTTC. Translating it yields CASSLEAVSGANVLTF.

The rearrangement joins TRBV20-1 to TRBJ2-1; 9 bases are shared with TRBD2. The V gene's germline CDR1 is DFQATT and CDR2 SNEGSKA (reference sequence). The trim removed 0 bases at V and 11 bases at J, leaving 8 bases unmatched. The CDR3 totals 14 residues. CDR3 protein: CSARDLDSGRKQFF. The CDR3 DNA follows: TGCAGTGCTAGAGATTTGGATAGCGGGAGAAAGCAGTTCTTC.

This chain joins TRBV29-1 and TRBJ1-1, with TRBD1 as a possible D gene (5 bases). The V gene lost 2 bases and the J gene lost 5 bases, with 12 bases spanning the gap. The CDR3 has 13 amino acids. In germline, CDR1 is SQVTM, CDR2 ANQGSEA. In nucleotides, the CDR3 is TGCAGCGTTGAACGGGGGGGTGGGACTGAAGCTTTCTTT. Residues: CSVERGGGTEAFF.

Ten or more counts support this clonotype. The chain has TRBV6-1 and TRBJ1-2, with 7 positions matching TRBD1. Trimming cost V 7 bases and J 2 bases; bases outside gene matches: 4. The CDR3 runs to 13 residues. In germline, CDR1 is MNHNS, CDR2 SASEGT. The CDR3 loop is CASTKTGNYGYTF. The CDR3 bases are TGTGCCAGCACCAAGACAGGGAACTATGGCTACACCTTC.

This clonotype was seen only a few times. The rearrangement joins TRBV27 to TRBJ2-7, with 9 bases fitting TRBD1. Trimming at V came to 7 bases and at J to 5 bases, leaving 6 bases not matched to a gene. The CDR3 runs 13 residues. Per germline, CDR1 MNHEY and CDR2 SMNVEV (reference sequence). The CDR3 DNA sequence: TGTGCCAGCACTGGACAGGGGAGCCACGAGCAGTACTTC. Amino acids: CASTGQGSHEQYF.

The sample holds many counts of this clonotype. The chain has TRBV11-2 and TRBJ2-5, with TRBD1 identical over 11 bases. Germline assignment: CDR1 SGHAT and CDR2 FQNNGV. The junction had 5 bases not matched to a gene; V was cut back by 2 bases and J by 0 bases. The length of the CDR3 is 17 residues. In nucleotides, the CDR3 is TGTGCCAGCAGCTTATCCCCGGGACAGGGGGACCAAGAGACCCAGTACTTC. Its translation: CASSLSPGQGDQETQYF.

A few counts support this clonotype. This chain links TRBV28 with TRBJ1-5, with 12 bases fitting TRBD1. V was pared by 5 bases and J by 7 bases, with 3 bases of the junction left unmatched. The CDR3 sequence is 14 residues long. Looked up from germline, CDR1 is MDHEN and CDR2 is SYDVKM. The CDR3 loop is CASSGTGGLQPQHF. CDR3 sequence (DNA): TGTGCCAGCAGTGGGACAGGGGGCCTGCAGCCCCAGCATTTT.

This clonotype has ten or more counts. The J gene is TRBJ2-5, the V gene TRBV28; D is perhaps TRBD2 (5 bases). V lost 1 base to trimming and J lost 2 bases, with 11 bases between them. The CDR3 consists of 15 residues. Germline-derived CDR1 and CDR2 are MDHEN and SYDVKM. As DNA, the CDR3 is TGTGCCAGCAGTTTATTCGGGGTCTCACAAGAGACCCAGTACTTC. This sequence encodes CASSLFGVSQETQYF.

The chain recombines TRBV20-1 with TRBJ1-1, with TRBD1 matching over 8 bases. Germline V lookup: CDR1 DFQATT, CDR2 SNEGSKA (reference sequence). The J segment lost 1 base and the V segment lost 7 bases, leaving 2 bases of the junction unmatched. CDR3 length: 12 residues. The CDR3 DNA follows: TGCAGTGGCGGGACAGGGAACACTGAAGCTTTCTTT. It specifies CSGGTGNTEAFF.

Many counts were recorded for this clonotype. CDR3 sequence: CSAAGDTSYEQYF. The CDR3 DNA follows: TGCAGCGCGGCAGGGGATACCTCCTACGAGCAGTACTTC. This chain uses TRBV29-1 with TRBJ2-7; TRBD1 might be the D (6 bases). Per germline, CDR1 SQVTM and CDR2 ANQGSEA. V was trimmed by 7 bases and J by 0 bases, leaving 13 bases between them. CDR3 length: 13 residues.